This is a list of T cell receptor beta chains from one sample in a study of PD-L1 blockade in urothelial cancer. Some clones are missing from TCRdb's copy, which holds only in-frame ones; the method was immunoSEQ multiplex PCR. In the table there are roughly 39,000 clones, 80% to 95% of which are singletons. The material sequenced was PBMCs, taken around atezolizumab (anti-PD-L1) treatment. The source of these receptors is a woman in her fifties or sixties with urothelial cancer. Both conserved end residues are part of each CDR3. Each record gives: D gene, clone size, V gene, J gene, CDR3 DNA, CDR3 protein. The D gene is left open where the match is weak. Not all rows give a size; the values are once, few, many and, for expanded clones, a class.

>TRBD2|NA|TRBV27|TRBJ2-7
TGTGCCAGCAGGGTAATCGGGGGGATCCACGAGCAGTACTTC
CASRVIGGIHEQYF
>TRBD2|NA|TRBV6-5|TRBJ2-5
TGTGCCAGCAGTTACGGACTAGGAGAGACCCAGTACTTC
CASSYGLGETQYF
>NA|once|TRBV13|TRBJ2-1
TGTGCCAGCAGCCGGGAGTCCTACAATGAGCAGTTCTTC
CASSRESYNEQFF
>TRBD1|once|TRBV7-7|TRBJ2-2
TGTGCCAGCAGCCGTGGACAGGGCACCGGGGAGCTGTTTTTT
CASSRGQGTGELFF
>NA|NA|TRBV28|TRBJ2-3
TGTGCCAGCCGGTCCACCCCCTCTACGATGGATACGCAGTATTTT
CASRSTPSTMDTQYF
>TRBD2|NA|TRBV4-2|TRBJ2-7
TGTGCCAGCAGCCAAGAAAGGTGGGGGCGGCTAGCGGGAGCCTACGAGCAGTACTTC
CASSQERWGRLAGAYEQYF
>NA|NA|TRBV6-5|TRBJ2-2
TGTGCCAGCAGTTACCGGAGGGAGACCGGGGAGCTGTTTTTT
CASSYRRETGELFF
>NA|NA|TRBV6-5|TRBJ1-2
TGTGCCAGCAGTTACTCCAGGGAGGGCTATGGCTACACCTTC
CASSYSREGYGYTF
>TRBD2|NA|TRBV29-1|TRBJ2-7
TGCAGCGTTGTCCGGACTAGCGGGTCCAGCGAGCAGTACTTC
CSVVRTSGSSEQYF
>TRBD1|NA|TRBV27|TRBJ1-1
TGTGCCAGCAGAACCCTCCTGGGACAGGGGGCTGCGGGCACTGAAGCTTTCTTT
CASRTLLGQGAAGTEAFF
>NA|NA|TRBV5-4|TRBJ1-1
TGTGCCAGCAGCCTCAACACTGAAGCTTTCTTT
CASSLNTEAFF
>NA|NA|TRBV5-1|TRBJ1-3
TGCGCCAGCAGTCTAGACGGAGCATCTGGAAACACCATATATTTT
CASSLDGASGNTIYF
>NA|NA|TRBV27|TRBJ2-7
TGTGCCAGCAGCCCTGGACAGTTCTCCTACGAGCAGTACTTC
CASSPGQFSYEQYF
>TRBD1|NA|TRBV7-9|TRBJ1-2
TGTGCCAGCAGCCCCGCCGGACAGGGGACAGATAACTATGGCTACACCTTC
CASSPAGQGTDNYGYTF
>TRBD1|NA|TRBV7-9|TRBJ2-7
TGTGCCAGCAGGCAAGGGGGCGGCGAGCAGTACTTC
CASRQGGGEQYF
>NA|NA|TRBV4-3|TRBJ1-4
TGCGCCAGCAGCCAAGATGGTGGGGGCCGGGGTGAAAAACTGTTTTTT
CASSQDGGGRGEKLFF
>TRBD1|NA|TRBV4-2|TRBJ2-1
TGTGCCAGCAGACAGGGGTCCTACAATGAGCAGTTCTTC
CASRQGSYNEQFF
>TRBD2|NA|TRBV28|TRBJ2-1
TGTGCCAGCAGTTTATTACTAGCGGGAGTAGAGGATGAGCAGTTCTTC
CASSLLLAGVEDEQFF
>NA|NA|TRBV4-3|TRBJ2-1
TGCGCCAGCAGCCAGACGTCTATCGCAGGGGAAGACGGGATATTGGGGAATGAGCAGTTCTTC
CASSQTSIAGEDGILGNEQFF
>NA|NA|TRBV7-6|TRBJ1-3
TGTGCCAGCAGCTTGGGCTTATCCGGAAACACCATATATTTT
CASSLGLSGNTIYF
>TRBD2|NA|TRBV13|TRBJ2-1
TGTGCCAGCAGCTTAGACCCTAGCGGGATCAATCCTTACAATGAGCAGTTCTTC
CASSLDPSGINPYNEQFF
>NA|NA|TRBV27|TRBJ1-4
TGTGCCAGCAGTTTTCGATTCCAGACTCTTAATGAAAAACTGTTTTTT
CASSFRFQTLNEKLFF
>NA|NA|TRBV5-1|TRBJ2-7
TGCGCCAGCAGCTTGGTAGGCGGGTCCTACGAGCAGTACTTC
CASSLVGGSYEQYF
>NA|NA|TRBV6-5|TRBJ1-5
TGTGCCAGCAGTCTCCGACAGGTCAATCAGCCCCAGCATTTT
CASSLRQVNQPQHF
>TRBD2|NA|TRBV4-1|TRBJ2-7
TGCGCCAGCAGCCCGAGCGGGAGCGTCCCGGACGAGCAGTACTTC
CASSPSGSVPDEQYF
>TRBD1|once|TRBV5-1|TRBJ2-5
TGCGCCAGCAGCTTTAAAGGGGACAGGGGGACCCAGTACTTC
CASSFKGDRGTQYF
>TRBD1|NA|TRBV27|TRBJ1-5
TGTGCCAGCAGGCCACAGGGGAGCAATCAGCCCCAGCATTTT
CASRPQGSNQPQHF
>TRBD1|NA|TRBV5-4|TRBJ2-2
TGTGCCAGCAGCACATGGACAGGGGCAGACACCGGGGAGCTGTTTTTT
CASSTWTGADTGELFF
>TRBD2|NA|TRBV4-3|TRBJ2-1
TGCGCCAGCAGCCAAAGACTAGCGCGAAATTCTTACAGCTCCTACAATGAGCAGTTCTTC
CASSQRLARNSYSSYNEQFF
>NA|once|TRBV28|TRBJ2-6
TGTGCCAGCAGCAATAACAGGGTCTCTGGGGCCAACGTCCTGACTTTC
CASSNNRVSGANVLTF
>TRBD1|NA|TRBV7-9|TRBJ2-2
TGTGCCAGCAGCCCCTGGACAGGAGTCACCGGGGAGCTGTTTTTT
CASSPWTGVTGELFF
>NA|NA|TRBV4-1|TRBJ2-5
TGCGCCAGCAGCCTCCAATTCCAAGAGACCCAGTACTTC
CASSLQFQETQYF
>NA|NA|TRBV15|TRBJ1-3
TGTGCCACCAGCAGAGATTCCAATCAGGGCTATGGGTCTGGAAACACCATATATTTT
CATSRDSNQGYGSGNTIYF
>TRBD2|NA|TRBV5-1|TRBJ2-1
TGCGCCAGCAGCTTGGCTGCGAGCGGGGGGCTTGGGGATGAGCAGTTCTTC
CASSLAASGGLGDEQFF
>NA|NA|TRBV10-1|TRBJ2-2
TGCGCCAGCAGTGAGTGGCCCCAGGGTGGAAGGAACACCGGGGAGCTGTTTTTT
CASSEWPQGGRNTGELFF
>TRBD1|once|TRBV7-2|TRBJ1-4
TGTGCCAGCACCTCAGGGGGGAAAGGTGAAAAACTGTTTTTT
CASTSGGKGEKLFF
>NA|NA|TRBV5-1|TRBJ1-2
TGCGCCAGCAGCTTGGACTCACCTAACTATGGCTACACCTTC
CASSLDSPNYGYTF
>NA|NA|TRBV5-6|TRBJ2-3
TGTGCCAGCAGCTTGGTGGGGCATACGCAGTATTTT
CASSLVGHTQYF
>TRBD1|once|TRBV27|TRBJ2-7
TGTGCCAGCAGTTTGACCAGGGGGCAGTTTTACGAGCAGTACTTC
CASSLTRGQFYEQYF
>TRBD1|NA|TRBV7-2|TRBJ2-7
TGTGCCAGCAGCAAACAGGGACAGGTCTACGAGCAGTACTTC
CASSKQGQVYEQYF
>TRBD2|NA|TRBV7-2|TRBJ2-3
TGTGCCAGCAGCTTAGGGCTAGCGGGAGGGTCCTATAATACGCAGTATTTT
CASSLGLAGGSYNTQYF
>NA|NA|TRBV27|TRBJ2-7
TGTGCCAGCAGTTTAAGGAGGGGAGCCTACGAGCAGTACTTC
CASSLRRGAYEQYF
>NA|NA|TRBV9|TRBJ1-4
TGTGCCAGCAGCGTAGGAGACAGATTAAATGAAAAACTGTTTTTT
CASSVGDRLNEKLFF
>NA|NA|TRBV21-1|TRBJ1-1
TGTGCCAGCAGCAAAGAAGGCCAGGAGAACACTGAAGCTTTCTTT
CASSKEGQENTEAFF
>NA|NA|TRBV5-1|TRBJ1-3
TGCGCCAGCAGCTACCCTTCTAAATACAGGTCTCTTAGCTCTGGAAACACCATATATTTT
CASSYPSKYRSLSSGNTIYF
>NA|NA|TRBV6-8|TRBJ2-7
TGTGCCAGCAGTTACCGAAGGCCGGGACATCGCCCAGGAACCTCCTACGAGCAGTACTTC
CASSYRRPGHRPGTSYEQYF
>TRBD1|NA|TRBV7-6|TRBJ2-7
TGTGCCAGCACCGCCGGGACAGGGGAAACCTACGAGCAGTACTTC
CASTAGTGETYEQYF
>TRBD1|NA|TRBV9|TRBJ1-1
TGTGCCAGCAGCGTAGTCGGGACAGAGAACACTGAAGCTTTCTTT
CASSVVGTENTEAFF
>NA|NA|TRBV19|TRBJ2-3
TGTGCCAGTAGTTCCGGACAGACTAGCACAGATACGCAGTATTTT
CASSSGQTSTDTQYF
>NA|NA|TRBV7-9|TRBJ2-7
TGTGCCAGCAGCCTTGAGGGCACCTACGAGCAGTACTTC
CASSLEGTYEQYF
>NA|NA|TRBV14|TRBJ1-1
TGTGCCAGCAGCCAAGATAGGGGATTCCTGCGGGGCACTGAAGCTTTCTTT
CASSQDRGFLRGTEAFF
>TRBD1|NA|TRBV10-3|TRBJ1-2
TGTGCCATCAGTGACGGACAGGGGGATGGCTACACCTTC
CAISDGQGDGYTF
>TRBD2|NA|TRBV5-4|TRBJ2-7
TGTGCCAGCAGCAGAGGGACTAGCGGGAGATACGAGCAGTACTTC
CASSRGTSGRYEQYF
>TRBD1|once|TRBV28|TRBJ1-1
TGTGCCAGCAGTTTATCTCAGGGGGCGCACGGGAACACTGAAGCTTTCTTT
CASSLSQGAHGNTEAFF
>TRBD2|NA|TRBV11-2|TRBJ2-1
TGTGCCAGCAGGGGCCTAGCGGCGGCCTACAATGAGCAGTTCTTC
CASRGLAAAYNEQFF
>TRBD2|NA|TRBV19|TRBJ2-7
TGTGCCAGTAAGAGGCTAGCGGGAGGGGACTTCTACGAGCAGTACTTC
CASKRLAGGDFYEQYF
>TRBD2|NA|TRBV7-9|TRBJ2-3
TGTGCCAGCAGCTCGGGACTAGCGGGAGTTGCAGATACGCAGTATTTT
CASSSGLAGVADTQYF